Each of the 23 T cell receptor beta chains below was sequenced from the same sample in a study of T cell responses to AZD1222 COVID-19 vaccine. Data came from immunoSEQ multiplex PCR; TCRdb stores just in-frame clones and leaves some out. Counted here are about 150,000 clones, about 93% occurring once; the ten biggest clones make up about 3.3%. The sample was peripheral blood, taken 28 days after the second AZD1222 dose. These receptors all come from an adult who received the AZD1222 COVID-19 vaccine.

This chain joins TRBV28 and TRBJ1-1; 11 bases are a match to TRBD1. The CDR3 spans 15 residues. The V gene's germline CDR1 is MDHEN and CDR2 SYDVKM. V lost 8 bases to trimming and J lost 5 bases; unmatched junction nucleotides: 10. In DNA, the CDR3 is TGTGCCAGCGAAAAACGGACAGGGGGCAGGACTGAAGCTTTCTTT. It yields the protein CASEKRTGGRTEAFF.

The CDR3: CASRTSGSRTDTQYF. The CDR3 bases are TGCGCCAGCAGGACGAGCGGGAGTAGGACAGATACGCAGTATTTT. The chain has TRBV5-1 and TRBJ2-3; 8 bases map to TRBD2. CDR1 is SGHRS, CDR2 YFSETQ, per germline. The length of the CDR3 is 15 residues. Trimming at V came to 5 bases and at J to 3 bases, leaving 8 bases not matched to a gene. The full variable domain, completed using reference TRBV5-1 and TRBJ2-3, is KAGVTQTPRYLIKTRGQQVTLSCSPISGHRSVSWYQQTPGQGLQFLFEYFSETQRNKGNFPGRFSGRQFSNSRSEMNVSTLELGDSALYLCASRTSGSRTDTQYFGPGTRLTVL.

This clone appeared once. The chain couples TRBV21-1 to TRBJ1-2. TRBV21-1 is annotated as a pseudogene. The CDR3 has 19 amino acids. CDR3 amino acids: CASSGMVWGWLARPYGYTF. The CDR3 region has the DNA TGTGCCAGCAGCGGAATGGTCTGGGGTTGGCTCGCAAGACCTTATGGCTACACCTTC.

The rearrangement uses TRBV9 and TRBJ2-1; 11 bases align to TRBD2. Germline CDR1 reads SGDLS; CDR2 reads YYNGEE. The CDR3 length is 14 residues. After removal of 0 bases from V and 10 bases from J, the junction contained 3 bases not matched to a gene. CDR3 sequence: CASSVELAGEEQFF. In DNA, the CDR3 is TGTGCCAGCAGCGTAGAACTAGCGGGAGAAGAGCAGTTCTTC.

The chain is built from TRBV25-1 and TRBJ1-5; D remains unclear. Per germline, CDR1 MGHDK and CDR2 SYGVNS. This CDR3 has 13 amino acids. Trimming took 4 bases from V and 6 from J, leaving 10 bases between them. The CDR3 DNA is TGTGCCAGCAGTGGGGGAATAGCTCAGCCCCAGCATTTT. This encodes CASSGGIAQPQHF.

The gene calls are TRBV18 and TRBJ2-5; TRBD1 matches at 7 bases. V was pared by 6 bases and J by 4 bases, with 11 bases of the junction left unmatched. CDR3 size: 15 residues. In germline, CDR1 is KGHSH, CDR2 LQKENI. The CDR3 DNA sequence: TGTGCCAGCTCGCAGCAGGGACAGCGCGGAGAGACCCAGTACTTC. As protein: CASSQQGQRGETQYF.

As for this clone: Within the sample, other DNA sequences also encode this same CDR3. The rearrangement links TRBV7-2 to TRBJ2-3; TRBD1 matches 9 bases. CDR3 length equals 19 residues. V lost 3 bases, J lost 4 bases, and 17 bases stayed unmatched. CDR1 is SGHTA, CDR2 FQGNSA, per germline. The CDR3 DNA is TGTGCCAGCAGCTTCAGCGGGACAGGGTATCGCGGCGTGGCAGATACGCAGTATTTT. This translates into CASSFSGTGYRGVADTQYF.

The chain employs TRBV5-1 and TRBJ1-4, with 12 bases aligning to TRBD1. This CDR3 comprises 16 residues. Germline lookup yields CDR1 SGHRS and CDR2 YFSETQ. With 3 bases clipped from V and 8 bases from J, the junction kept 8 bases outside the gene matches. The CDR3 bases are TGCGCCAGCAGCTCGGGCCCCGGGACAGGGGGCGAAAAACTGTTTTTT. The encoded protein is CASSSGPGTGGEKLFF.

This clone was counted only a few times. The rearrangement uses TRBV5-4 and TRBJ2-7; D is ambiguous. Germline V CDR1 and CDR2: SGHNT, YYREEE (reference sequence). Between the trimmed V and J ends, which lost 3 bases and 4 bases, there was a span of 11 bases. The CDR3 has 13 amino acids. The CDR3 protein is CASSSAPVYEQYF. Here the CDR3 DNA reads TGTGCCAGCAGCTCCGCGCCTGTTTACGAGCAGTACTTC.

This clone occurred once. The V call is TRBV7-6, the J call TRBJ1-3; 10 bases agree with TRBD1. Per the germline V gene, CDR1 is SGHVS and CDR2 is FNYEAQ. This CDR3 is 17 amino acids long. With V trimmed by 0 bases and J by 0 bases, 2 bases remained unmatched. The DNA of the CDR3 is TGTGCCAGCAGCTTAGCCTGGACAGGGGGCTCTGGAAACACCATATATTTT. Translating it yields CASSLAWTGGSGNTIYF. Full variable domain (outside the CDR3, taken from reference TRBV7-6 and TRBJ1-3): GAGVSQSPRYKVTKRGQDVALRCDPISGHVSLYWYRQALGQGPEFLTYFNYEAQQDKSGLPNDRFSAERPEGSISTLTIQRTEQRDSAMYRCASSLAWTGGSGNTIYFGEGSWLTVV.

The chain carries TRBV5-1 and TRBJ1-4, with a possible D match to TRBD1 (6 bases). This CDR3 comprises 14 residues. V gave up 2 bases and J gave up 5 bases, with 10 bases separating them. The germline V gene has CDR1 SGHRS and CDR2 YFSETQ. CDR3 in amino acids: CASSLSRGNEKLFF. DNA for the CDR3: TGCGCCAGCAGCTTATCAAGGGGGAATGAAAAACTGTTTTTT.

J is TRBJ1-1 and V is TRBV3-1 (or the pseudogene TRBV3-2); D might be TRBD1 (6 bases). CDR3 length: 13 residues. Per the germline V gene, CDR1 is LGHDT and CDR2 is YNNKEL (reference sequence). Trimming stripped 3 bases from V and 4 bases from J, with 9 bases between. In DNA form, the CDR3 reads TGTGCCAGCAGCCAGACACAGGGCACTGAAGCTTTCTTT. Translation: CASSQTQGTEAFF.

The CDR3 sequence: CASSYTGSLGYTF. DNA of the CDR3: TGTGCCAGCAGCTACACAGGGAGCCTGGGCTACACCTTC. The rearrangement uses TRBV12-3 or TRBV12-4 and TRBJ1-2; a possible D gene is TRBD1 (6 bases). The CDR3 runs to 13 residues. V gave up 6 bases and J gave up 8 bases, with 16 bases separating them.

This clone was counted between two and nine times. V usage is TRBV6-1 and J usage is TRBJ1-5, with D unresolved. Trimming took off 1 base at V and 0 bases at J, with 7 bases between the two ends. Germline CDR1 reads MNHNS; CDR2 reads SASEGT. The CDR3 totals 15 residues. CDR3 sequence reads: CASSEGGLSNQPQHF. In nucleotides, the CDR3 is TGTGCCAGCAGTGAAGGAGGACTTAGCAATCAGCCCCAGCATTTT.

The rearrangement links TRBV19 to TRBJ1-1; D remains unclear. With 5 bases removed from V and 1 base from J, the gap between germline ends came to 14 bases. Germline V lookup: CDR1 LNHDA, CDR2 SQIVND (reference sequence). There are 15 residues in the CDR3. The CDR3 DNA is TGTGCCAGTAGTCTTGGCCTAAATACGAACACTGAAGCTTTCTTT. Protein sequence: CASSLGLNTNTEAFF.

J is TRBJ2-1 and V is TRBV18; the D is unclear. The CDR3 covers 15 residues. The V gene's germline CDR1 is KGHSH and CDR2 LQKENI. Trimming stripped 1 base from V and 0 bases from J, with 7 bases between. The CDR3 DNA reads TGTGCCAGCTCACCACAGGCGCCCTCCTACAATGAGCAGTTCTTC. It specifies CASSPQAPSYNEQFF.

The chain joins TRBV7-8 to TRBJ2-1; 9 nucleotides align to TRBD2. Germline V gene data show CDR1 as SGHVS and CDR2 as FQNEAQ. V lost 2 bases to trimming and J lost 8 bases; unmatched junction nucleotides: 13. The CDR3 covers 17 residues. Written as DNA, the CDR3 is TGTGCCAGCAGCTTACTTGGGGGGCGGGAGGGCCATGATGAGCAGTTCTTC. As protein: CASSLLGGREGHDEQFF.

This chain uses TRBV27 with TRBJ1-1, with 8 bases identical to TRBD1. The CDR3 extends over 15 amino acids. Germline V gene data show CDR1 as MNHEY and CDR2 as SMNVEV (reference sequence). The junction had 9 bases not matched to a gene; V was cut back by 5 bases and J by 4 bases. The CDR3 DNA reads TGTGCCAGCAGTCCCCTATGGACAGGGCGCACTGAAGCTTTCTTT. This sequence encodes CASSPLWTGRTEAFF.

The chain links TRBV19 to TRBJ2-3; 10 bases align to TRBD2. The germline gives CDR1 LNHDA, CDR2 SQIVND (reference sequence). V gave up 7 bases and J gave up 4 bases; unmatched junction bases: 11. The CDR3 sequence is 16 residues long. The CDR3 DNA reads TGTGCCAGTACCATGGGGCCTAGCGGGAGAGCAGATACGCAGTATTTT. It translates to CASTMGPSGRADTQYF. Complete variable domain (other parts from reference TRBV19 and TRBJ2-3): DGGITQSPKYLFRKEGQNVTLSCEQNLNHDAMYWYRQDPGQGLRLIYYSQIVNDFQKGDIAEGYSVSREKKESFPLTVTSAQKNPTAFYLCASTMGPSGRADTQYFGPGTRLTVL.

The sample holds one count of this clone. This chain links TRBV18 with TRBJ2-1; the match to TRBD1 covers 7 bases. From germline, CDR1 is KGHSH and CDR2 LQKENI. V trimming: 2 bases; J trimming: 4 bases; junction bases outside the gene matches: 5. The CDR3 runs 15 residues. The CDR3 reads CASSPKGGSYNEQFF. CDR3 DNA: TGTGCCAGCTCACCAAAAGGGGGCTCGTACAATGAGCAGTTCTTC.

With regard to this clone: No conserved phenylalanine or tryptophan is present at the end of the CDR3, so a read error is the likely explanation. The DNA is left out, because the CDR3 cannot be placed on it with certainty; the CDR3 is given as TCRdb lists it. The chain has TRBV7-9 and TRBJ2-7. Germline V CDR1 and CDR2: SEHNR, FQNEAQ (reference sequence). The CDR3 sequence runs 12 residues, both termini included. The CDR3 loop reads CASSPDPRVTLL.

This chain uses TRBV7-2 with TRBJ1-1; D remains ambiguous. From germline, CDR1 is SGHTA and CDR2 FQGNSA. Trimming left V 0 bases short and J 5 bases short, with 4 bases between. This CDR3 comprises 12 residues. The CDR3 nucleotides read TGTGCCAGCAGCTTAGCGGGGACTGAAGCTTTCTTT. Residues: CASSLAGTEAFF. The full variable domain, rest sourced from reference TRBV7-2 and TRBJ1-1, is GAGVSQSPSNKVTEKGKDVELRCDPISGHTALYWYRQSLGQGLEFLIYFQGNSAPDKSGLPSDRFSAERTGGSVSTLTIQRTQQEDSAVYLCASSLAGTEAFFGQGTRLTVV.

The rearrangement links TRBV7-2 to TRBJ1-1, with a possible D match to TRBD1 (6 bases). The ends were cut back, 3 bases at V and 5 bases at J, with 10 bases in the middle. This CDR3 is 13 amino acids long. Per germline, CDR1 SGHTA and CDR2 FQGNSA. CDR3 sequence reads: CASSFDRKTEAFF. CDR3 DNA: TGTGCCAGCAGCTTTGACAGGAAGACTGAAGCTTTCTTT.